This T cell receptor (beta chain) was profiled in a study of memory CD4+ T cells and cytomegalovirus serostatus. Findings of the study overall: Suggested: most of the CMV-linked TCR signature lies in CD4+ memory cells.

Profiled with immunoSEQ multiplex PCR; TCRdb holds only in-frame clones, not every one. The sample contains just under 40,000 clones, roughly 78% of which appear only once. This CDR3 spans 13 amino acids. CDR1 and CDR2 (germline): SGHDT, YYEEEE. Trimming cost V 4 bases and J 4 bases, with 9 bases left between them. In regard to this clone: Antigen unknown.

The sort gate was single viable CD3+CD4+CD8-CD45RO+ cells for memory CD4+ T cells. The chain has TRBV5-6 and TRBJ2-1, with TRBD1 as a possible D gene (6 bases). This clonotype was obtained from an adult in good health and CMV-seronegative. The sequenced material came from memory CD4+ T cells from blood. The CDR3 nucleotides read TGTGCCAGCAGCCTAGGACAGTACAATGAGCAGTTCTTC. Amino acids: CASSLGQYNEQFF.